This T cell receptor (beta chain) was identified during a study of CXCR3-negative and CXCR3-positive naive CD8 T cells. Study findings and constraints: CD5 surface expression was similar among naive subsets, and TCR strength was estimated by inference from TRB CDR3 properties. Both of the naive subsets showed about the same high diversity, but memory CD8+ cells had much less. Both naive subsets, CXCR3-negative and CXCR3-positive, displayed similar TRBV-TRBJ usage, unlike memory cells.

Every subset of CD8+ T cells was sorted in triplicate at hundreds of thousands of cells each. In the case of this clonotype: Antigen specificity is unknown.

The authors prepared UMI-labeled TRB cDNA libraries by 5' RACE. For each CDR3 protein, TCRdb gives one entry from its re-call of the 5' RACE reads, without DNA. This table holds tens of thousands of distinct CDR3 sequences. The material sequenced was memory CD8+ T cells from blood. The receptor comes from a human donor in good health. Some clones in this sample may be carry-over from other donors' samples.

CDR3 loop: CSARDELSGGKVGEAFF. The gene calls are TRBV20-1 and TRBJ1-1. The CDR3 runs to 17 residues. CDR1 and CDR2 from the germline V gene are DFQATT and SNEGSKA (reference sequence).